The 9 T cell receptor beta chains given below trace back to one sample, sequenced in a study of cytomegalovirus exposure and HLA in healthy donors. PCR primers comprised 60 Vbeta and 13 Jbeta primers. TCRdb keeps only in-frame clones here, not all; method: immunoSEQ multiplex PCR. The sample has under 250,000 clones, almost 80% seen once. Sample: PBMCs. Source of these receptors: a male donor in good health and CMV-seronegative.

The rearrangement links TRBV5-4 to TRBJ1-2; D is perhaps TRBD1 (6 bases). This CDR3 has 14 amino acids. V lost 1 base and J 4 bases, leaving 11 bases between the germline ends. CDR1 SGHNT and CDR2 YYREEE come from the germline V gene (reference sequence). Here the CDR3 reads CASSLQGPPYGYTF. Here the CDR3 DNA reads TGTGCCAGCAGCTTGCAGGGGCCTCCCTATGGCTACACCTTC.

The chain has TRBV10-2 and TRBJ2-7, with D possibly matching TRBD1 (5 bases). With 6 bases removed from V and 0 bases from J, the gap between germline ends came to 9 bases. The CDR3 covers 13 residues. Germline loops: CDR1 WSHSY, CDR2 SAAADI. The CDR3 sequence: CASSRQSSYEQYF. CDR3 bases: TGCGCCAGCAGCCGACAGAGCTCCTACGAGCAGTACTTC.

The table lists this clone with a count of one. The chain links TRBV19 to TRBJ1-4; unclear D gene. The V gene's germline CDR1 is LNHDA and CDR2 SQIVND (reference sequence). Trimming took off 0 bases at V and 8 bases at J, with 4 bases between the two ends. The CDR3 is 12 residues long. The CDR3 sequence: CASSIDREKLFF. The DNA of the CDR3 is TGTGCCAGTAGTATAGACAGGGAAAAACTGTTTTTT.

With regard to this clone: The junction departs from the called germline gene at one end, perhaps through a read error. Other DNA sequences of this sample code for an identical CDR3. The chain uses TRBV7-9 and TRBJ2-5, with TRBD1 matching over 12 bases. Germline CDR1 reads SEHNR; CDR2 reads FQNEAQ (reference sequence). This CDR3 has 16 amino acids. In nucleotides, the CDR3 is TGTTCCAGCAGCTTAGGGGACAGGGGGCTCCAAGAGACCCAGTACTTC. Protein: CSSSLGDRGLQETQYF.

The chain links TRBV5-4 to TRBJ2-7, with 7 nucleotides matching TRBD1. CDR1 is SGHNT, CDR2 YYREEE, per germline (reference sequence). V lost 4 bases and J lost 2; bases outside the gene matches: 6. This CDR3 spans 14 amino acids. CDR3 sequence: CASSPPGQPYEQYF. CDR3 nucleotide sequence: TGTGCCAGCAGCCCACCGGGACAGCCCTACGAGCAGTACTTC.

The chain is built from TRBV28 and TRBJ1-2; TRBD1 aligns across 7 bases. The CDR3 has 12 amino acids. CDR1 is MDHEN, CDR2 SYDVKM, per germline. J gave up 8 bases and V 1 base, and 1 base lay outside the gene matches. The CDR3 loop reads CASSLLGGGYTF. In DNA, the CDR3 is TGTGCCAGCAGTTTATTAGGGGGCGGCTACACCTTC.

This chain joins TRBV11-2 and TRBJ1-3; 9 nucleotides line up with TRBD1. The CDR3 is 19 residues long. With V trimmed by 4 bases and J by 3 bases, 16 bases remained unmatched. Germline V gene data show CDR1 as SGHAT and CDR2 as FQNNGV. The chain's CDR3 is CASSSRRPGQGRSGNTIYF. The CDR3 nucleotides are TGTGCCAGCAGCTCTAGACGGCCGGGACAGGGAAGGAGTGGAAACACCATATATTTT. The complete variable domain, with remaining parts taken from reference TRBV11-2 and TRBJ1-3, reads EAGVAQSPRYKIIEKRQSVAFWCNPISGHATLYWYQQILGQGPKLLIQFQNNGVVDDSQLPKDRFSAERLKGVDSTLKIQPAKLEDSAVYLCASSSRRPGQGRSGNTIYFGEGSWLTVV.

The chain joins TRBV7-2 to TRBJ2-7; 9 bases are a match to TRBD2. The J segment lost 6 bases and the V segment lost 1 base, leaving 7 bases of the junction unmatched. CDR1 SGHTA and CDR2 FQGNSA come from the germline V gene. The length of the CDR3 is 15 residues. This chain's CDR3 is CASSLGGGRAPEQYF. In DNA form, the CDR3 reads TGTGCCAGCAGCTTAGGAGGCGGGAGGGCCCCCGAGCAGTACTTC.

The CDR3, as DNA: TGTGCCAGCAGTGAAGGAGGGGGATCTCCTGGCTACACCTTC. It yields the protein CASSEGGGSPGYTF. The chain uses TRBV6-1 and TRBJ1-2, with D perhaps matching TRBD1 (6 bases). Trimming pared 1 base from V and 7 bases from J, leaving 13 bases between. The CDR3 is made up of 14 amino acids. The germline V gene has CDR1 MNHNS and CDR2 SASEGT.